Listed here are 8 T cell receptor beta chains from one sample, sequenced in a study of T cells in Graves' hyperthyroidism and ophthalmopathy. It was RNA transcripts that yielded the amplified TCR beta CDR3 regions. With the HTBI primer set, the TCR CDR3 went through a first round of RT-PCR. TCRdb used MiXCR to reprocess the multiplex PCR reads, holding one entry per CDR3 protein. The table shows about 580,000 distinct CDR3 sequences, with about half occurring only once. The material sequenced was peripheral blood or thyroid tissue (not recorded which). These receptors were obtained from a woman under 30 with Graves' hyperthyroidism.

The sample holds many counts of this clonotype. The rearrangement uses TRBV24-1 and TRBJ1-5, with D possibly being TRBD1 (6 bases). CDR1 is KGHDR, CDR2 SFDVKD, per germline. The CDR3 totals 14 residues. The V end lost 0 bases, the J end lost 4 bases, and 6 bases lay between the germline ends. CDR3 nucleotide sequence: TGTGCCACCAGTGATTTGACAGGGAATCAGCCCCAGCATTTT. This codes for CATSDLTGNQPQHF.

This rearrangement joins TRBV15 to TRBJ1-2; D uncertain. CDR3 size: 14 residues. V shed 4 bases and J shed 3 bases, with 12 bases lying between them. Germline CDR1 and CDR2: LNHNV and YYDKDF (reference sequence). CDR3 loop: CATSKTGMDYGYTF. DNA for the CDR3: TGTGCCACCAGCAAAACCGGGATGGACTATGGCTACACCTTC.

This clonotype came up many times. The chain has TRBV2 and TRBJ1-1; 7 positions match TRBD1. There are 14 residues in the CDR3. CDR1 is SNHLY, CDR2 FYNNEI, per germline. The V gene end was trimmed by 7 bases and the J gene end by 3 bases; junction bases not matched to a gene: 8. The DNA of the CDR3 is TGTGCCAGCAACGACCAGACAGGGCACACTGAAGCTTTCTTT. Its protein is CASNDQTGHTEAFF.

The chain is built from TRBV6-2 or TRBV6-3 and TRBJ2-5; D is unclear. The germline V gene has CDR1 MNHEY and CDR2 SVGEGT. V gave up 10 bases and J gave up 5 bases, with 17 bases separating them. The CDR3 length is 13 residues. CDR3 in DNA: TGTGCCACCGCGATCGGAGAGTCTGAGACCCAGTACTTC. It encodes CATAIGESETQYF.

CDR3 in DNA: TGTGCCAGCAGGGAGAGACAGGGGTATGGCTACACCTTC. Translation gives CASRERQGYGYTF. The chain combines TRBV2 with TRBJ1-2; 8 bases are shared with TRBD1. This CDR3 spans 13 amino acids. After removal of 6 bases from V and 5 bases from J, the junction contained 5 bases not matched to a gene. Germline V gene lookup returns CDR1 SNHLY and CDR2 FYNNEI.

V usage is TRBV20-1 and J usage is TRBJ2-1; 9 bases map to TRBD2. Losses at the gene ends were 3 bases for V and 4 bases for J; bases not matched to a gene: 7. The CDR3 sequence is 15 residues long. The germline gives CDR1 DFQATT, CDR2 SNEGSKA (reference sequence). The CDR3 sequence is CSARDPSGMYNEQFF. Here the CDR3 DNA reads TGCAGTGCTAGGGATCCTAGCGGGATGTACAATGAGCAGTTCTTC.

The V call is TRBV20-1, the J call TRBJ2-7; 13 bases are a match to TRBD2. The CDR3 spans 15 residues. Germline assignment: CDR1 DFQATT and CDR2 SNEGSKA (reference sequence). J was trimmed by 9 bases and V by 6 bases; bases with no gene match: 14. CDR3 DNA sequence: TGCAGTGCGCTCGGACTAGCGGGAGAACCAGATACGCAGTACTTC. Amino acids: CSALGLAGEPDTQYF.

About this clonotype itself: A read error may be the cause here, since a much bigger clone is one base away. V is TRBV7-9 and J is TRBJ1-2; D uncertain. V dropped 1 base and J dropped 4 bases, with 10 bases sitting between them. Germline V gives CDR1 SEHNR, CDR2 FQNEAQ (reference sequence). There are 14 residues in the CDR3. The CDR3 here is CASSLGGATYGYTF. CDR3 nucleotides: TGTGCCAGCAGCTTAGGAGGAGCGACCTATGGCTACACCTTC.